The clone carrying this TCR beta chain was recorded a few times. TCRdb independently ran MiXCR on the RT-PCR reads; one entry per CDR3 protein. There are 650,000 to 800,000 distinct CDR3 sequences in the sample; approximately 15% occur only once, and roughly 3.9% lies in the top ten. The germline CDR1 and CDR2 sequences are DFQATT and SNEGSKA (reference sequence). V gave up 6 bases and J gave up 3 bases, with 17 bases separating them. The CDR3 runs to 14 residues. The TCR comes from a female donor in good health, serving as a healthy control. The J gene is TRBJ2-5, the V gene TRBV20-1, with D perhaps TRBD1 or TRBD2 (5 bases each). The sequenced sample consisted of memory CD4+ T cells from blood. The CDR3 region is CSASSGAAEETQYF. CDR3 DNA: TGCAGTGCGTCGTCCGGGGCTGCCGAAGAGACCCAGTACTTC.